This T cell receptor beta chain was captured in a study of T-cell reconstitution after alpha-beta-depleted transplantation in children. The library targeted TCRbeta and was prepared with unique molecular identifiers. TCRdb processed the PCR reads anew with MiXCR; each CDR3 protein has one entry. Of roughly 70,000 distinct CDR3 sequences listed, just under 5% are singletons. Overall study findings and caveats: Alpha-beta T cells present about two months after transplant were reported to originate from several hundred expanded graft clones. After transplant, high TCRbeta diversity at day 60 in some patients arose from surviving recipient T cells and thymic progenitors.

This clonotype appeared many times. What it binds is unknown. This clonotype originated in a boy younger than two who had a stem cell transplant for acute myeloid leukemia, so the T cells may come from the graft donor. The starting material was PBMCs, mostly from graft donor cells, obtained 180 days after TCRalphabeta/CD19-depleted stem cell transplant.

In DNA, the CDR3 is TGCAGCGTTGAAGGGGGTTCTGGGGCCAACGTCCTGACTTTC. This sequence encodes CSVEGGSGANVLTF. J is TRBJ2-6 and V is TRBV29-1; D is ambiguous. Deletions cut 1 base from V and 1 base from J, with 5 bases between. The CDR3 spans 14 residues. Germline-derived CDR1 and CDR2 are SQVTM and ANQGSEA.